The 32 T cell receptor beta chains given below trace back to one sample, sequenced in a study of T cells in women clearing cervical HPV infection. The method was immunoSEQ multiplex PCR; TCRdb's version includes in-frame clones alone and lacks a portion of them. The sample features tens of thousands of clones, with around 3% in its top ten. The sample consisted of blood buffy coat. Receptor source: a woman between 18 and 75 years old with a cervical HPV16 infection that either progressed to CIN3+ or cleared (not recorded which).

A word on this clone: The read comes to an end 3 residues before the CDR3 does, leaving the germline J gene to fill in the end. This chain joins TRBV7-9 and TRBJ1-1; D not certain. CDR1 SEHNR and CDR2 FQNEAQ come from the germline V gene (reference sequence). The V and J ends lost 4 bases and 0 bases respectively, with 9 bases between them. The CDR3 totals 14 residues. CDR3 residues: CASSSFGLNTEAFF. The CDR3 DNA, read in part, is TGTGCCAGCAGCTCCTTCGGGTTGAACACTGAA.

About this clone itself: Coverage ceases 3 residues before the CDR3 finishes, and the germline J gene fills in the end. The gene calls are TRBV6-4 and TRBJ1-2, with 9 nucleotides matching TRBD1. The germline gives CDR1 MRHNA, CDR2 SNTAGT. V dropped 2 bases and J dropped 6; count of bases not matched to a gene: 7. CDR3 length equals 15 residues. The DNA read from the CDR3 is TGTGCCAGCAGTGACGGGGGACAGGGAGCGAATGGC. Protein: CASSDGGQGANG. The whole CDR3 sequence is CASSDGGQGANGYTF.

On this clone itself: Sequencing ends 3 residues short of the CDR3 end; the germline J gene provides the rest. The V call is TRBV7-2, the J call TRBJ2-3, with 12 nucleotides matching TRBD1. The CDR3 is made up of 15 amino acids. CDR1 is SGHTA, CDR2 FQGNSA, per germline. The V and J ends lost 7 bases and 3 bases, in that order; junction bases with no gene match: 5. The CDR3 loop is CASNTGQGATDTQYF. The CDR3 bases that were read are TGTGCCAGCAACACGGGACAGGGGGCGACAGATACG.

Concerning this clone: Read sequence stops 3 residues before the CDR3 end, and the germline J gene provides the missing end. This chain links TRBV19 with TRBJ1-4; D gene ambiguous. Looked up from germline, CDR1 is LNHDA and CDR2 is SQIVND (reference sequence). The CDR3 length is 14 residues. Partial CDR3 DNA: TGTGCCAGTAGTATGCGGCGGCTGAATTCACCA. Protein: CASSMRRLNSP. The whole CDR3 sequence reads CASSMRRLNSPLFF.

A remark on this clone: The read ends 3 residues before the CDR3 terminus; that terminus is restored from the germline J gene. The chain uses TRBV20-1 and TRBJ2-1; D is unclear. The germline gives CDR1 DFQATT, CDR2 SNEGSKA (reference sequence). The CDR3 is made up of 14 amino acids. Trimming took off 2 bases at V and 3 bases at J, with 11 bases between the two ends. The CDR3 DNA, read in part, is TGCAGTGCTAGAATGATAGCTGGCTACAATGAG. It encodes CSARMIAGYNE. In full, the CDR3 reads CSARMIAGYNEQFF.

As regards this clone: The CDR3 end falls 3 residues outside the read, so it is completed with the germline J gene. The J gene is TRBJ2-3, the V gene TRBV30; D gene uncertain. Germline V gene data show CDR1 as GTSNPN and CDR2 as SVGIG (reference sequence). This CDR3 is built from 11 residues. The sequenced part of the CDR3 DNA is TGTGCCTGGAGTTTTGTAGAGACG. Translation: CAWSFVET. The entire CDR3 protein is CAWSFVETQYF.

About this clone itself: Read sequence stops 3 residues before the CDR3 end, and the germline J gene provides the missing end. This rearrangement joins TRBV29-1 to TRBJ1-1, with D possibly matching TRBD1 (5 bases). V lost 5 bases to trimming and J lost 4 bases, with 14 bases between them. CDR3 length: 13 residues. The V gene's germline CDR1 is SQVTM and CDR2 ANQGSEA. This CDR3 is CSVPQVISTEAFF. The DNA read from the CDR3 is TGCAGCGTTCCACAGGTAATCTCCACTGAA.

As regards this clone: The CDR3 is cut off 3 residues early in the read; its end comes from the germline J gene. This chain uses TRBV7-3 with TRBJ2-3, with D maybe TRBD1 (7 bases). The CDR3 extends over 14 amino acids. The V gene's germline CDR1 is SGHTA and CDR2 FQGTGA. The covered CDR3 bases are TGTGCCAGCAGCTTACAGGGGGGCCGGGAGACG. It encodes CASSLQGGRET. The full-length CDR3 reads as CASSLQGGRETQYF.

Turning to this clone: The CDR3 extends 3 residues past the end of the read, so its final part is completed from the germline J gene. This chain joins TRBV7-8 and TRBJ1-1; TRBD1 agrees at 7 bases. This CDR3 contains 15 residues. Germline CDR1 and CDR2: SGHVS and FQNEAQ. The trim removed 5 bases at V and 4 bases at J, leaving 10 bases unmatched. The CDR3 region is CASSNRQGGTTEAFF. Incomplete CDR3 DNA: TGTGCCAGCAGCAATCGACAGGGCGGGACCACTGAA.

Note on this clone: The observed sequence ends 3 residues before the CDR3 terminus, with the missing tail filled in from the germline J gene. The chain links TRBV7-9 to TRBJ2-1; 7 nucleotides match TRBD2. V gave up 2 bases and J gave up 9 bases; unmatched junction bases: 7. Germline CDR1 is SEHNR and CDR2 is FQNEAQ (reference sequence). The CDR3 has 14 residues. This CDR3 reads CASSLFGRGGEQFF. Partial CDR3 DNA: TGTGCCAGCAGCTTATTCGGCCGCGGGGGTGAG.

On this clone: The observed sequence ends 3 residues before the CDR3 terminus, with the missing tail filled in from the germline J gene. The V call is TRBV7-2, the J call TRBJ1-2; D call uncertain. Germline V gives CDR1 SGHTA, CDR2 FQGNSA. The CDR3 runs 14 residues. The CDR3: CASSLERGSYDYTF. CDR3 bases read: TGTGCCAGCAGCTTAGAAAGAGGGTCCTACGAC.

As to this clone: Sequencing ends 3 residues short of the CDR3 end; the germline J gene provides the rest. The chain uses TRBV9 and TRBJ2-2; TRBD1 aligns across 7 bases. The CDR3 spans 14 residues. From germline, CDR1 is SGDLS and CDR2 YYNGEE. This CDR3 reads CASSVEGGGEGLFF. Partial CDR3 DNA: TGTGCCAGCAGCGTAGAAGGGGGCGGAGAGGGG. The full variable domain, completed using reference TRBV9 and TRBJ2-2, is DSGVTQTPKHLITATGQRVTLRCSPRSGDLSVYWYQQSLDQGLQFLIQYYNGEERAKGNILERFSAQQFPDLHSELNLSSLELGDSALYFCASSVEGGGEGLFFGEGSRLTVL.

As for this clone: The germline gene is not matched at one end of the junction; a read error may be the cause. The read stops 3 residues short of the end of the CDR3; the missing end is completed from the germline J gene. Other DNA sequences in the sample encode the same CDR3. The rearrangement uses TRBV19 and TRBJ1-3; D is possibly TRBD1 (5 bases). Germline V gene lookup returns CDR1 LNHDA and CDR2 SQIVND (reference sequence). The CDR3 runs 15 residues. Partial CDR3 DNA: TGTGCCAGTAGTATAGATCCCCAGGGTGGAAACACA. Amino acids: CASSIDPQGGNT. The whole CDR3 protein is CASSIDPQGGNTIYF.

Turning to this clone: With the read ending 3 residues before the CDR3 end, the germline J gene is used to fill in that end. The rearrangement joins TRBV5-1 to TRBJ2-6; 12 positions match TRBD2. Germline-derived CDR1 and CDR2 are SGHRS and YFSETQ. The CDR3 runs 20 residues. Losses at the gene ends were 4 bases for V and 1 base for J; bases not matched to a gene: 12. CDR3: CASSPRLAGGLLSGANVLTF. The covered CDR3 bases are TGCGCCAGCAGCCCAAGGCTAGCGGGGGGGCTGTTGTCTGGGGCCAACGTC.

CDR3 residues: CASSSDRGRVNTEAFF. The sequenced CDR3 bases are TGTGCCAGCAGCTCGGACAGGGGGCGGGTGAACACTGAA. V gene TRBV5-4 combines with J gene TRBJ1-1, with 11 bases lining up with TRBD1. The CDR3 extends 3 residues past the end of the read, so its final part is completed from the germline J gene. The CDR3 has 16 residues. From germline, CDR1 is SGHNT and CDR2 YYREEE (reference sequence). J gave up 0 bases and V 3 bases, and 4 bases lay outside the gene matches.

A note on this clone: The read is 3 residues too short to cover the CDR3 end, so that end is filled in from the germline J gene. This chain uses TRBV20-1 with TRBJ1-1; D remains unclear. This CDR3 is built from 12 residues. Looked up from germline, CDR1 is DFQATT and CDR2 is SNEGSKA (reference sequence). V lost 3 bases, J lost 2 bases, and 7 bases lay in between. The covered CDR3 bases are TGCAGTGCTAGGACACACAACACTGAA. This gives the protein CSARTHNTE. The whole CDR3 protein reads CSARTHNTEAFF.

Concerning this clone: Read sequence stops 3 residues before the CDR3 end, and the germline J gene provides the missing end. The V and J genes are TRBV5-1 and TRBJ2-5; 7 nucleotides agree with TRBD1. Trimming took 5 bases from V and 2 from J; bases not matched to a gene: 9. CDR1 and CDR2 (germline): SGHRS, YFSETQ. The CDR3 totals 15 residues. The CDR3 here is CASRKTGTAQETQYF. CDR3 DNA (partial): TGCGCCAGCAGAAAAACCGGGACAGCTCAAGAGACC.

Remarks on this clone: The read ends 3 residues early relative to the CDR3; the germline J gene fills the gap. This chain connects TRBV6-1 to TRBJ1-5, with D tentatively TRBD1 (6 bases). V shed 0 bases and J shed 2 bases, with 8 bases lying between them. The germline V gene has CDR1 MNHNS and CDR2 SASEGT. The CDR3 totals 15 residues. The CDR3 DNA, read in part, is TGTGCCAGCAGTGAAGCGGGACACGGCAATCAGCCC. This translates into CASSEAGHGNQP. The whole CDR3 region reads CASSEAGHGNQPQHF.

Concerning this clone itself: The CDR3 is cut off 3 residues early in the read; its end comes from the germline J gene. The rearrangement links TRBV2 to TRBJ2-5; possible D gene TRBD2, 6 bases. V lost 2 bases, J lost 4 bases, and 11 bases lay in between. Germline loops: CDR1 SNHLY, CDR2 FYNNEI. The CDR3 has 14 amino acids. This CDR3 is CASSELEGRETQYF. The CDR3 bases that were read are TGTGCCAGCAGTGAATTGGAGGGTAGAGAGACC.

For this clone: The observed sequence ends 3 residues before the CDR3 terminus, with the missing tail filled in from the germline J gene. The chain joins TRBV6-1 to TRBJ1-5; TRBD1 matches 7 bases. Germline values: CDR1 MNHNS, CDR2 SASEGT. Trimming took 2 bases from V and 3 from J; bases not matched to a gene: 4. There are 15 residues in the CDR3. The DNA read from the CDR3 is TGTGCCAGCAGTGAAATAACAGGGGTCAATCAGCCC. This gives the protein CASSEITGVNQP. The CDR3 in full is CASSEITGVNQPQHF.

Comment on this clone: The read ends 3 residues before the CDR3 terminus; that terminus is restored from the germline J gene. The chain employs TRBV28 and TRBJ1-2; D is perhaps TRBD1 (5 bases). V was clipped by 6 bases and J by 4 bases, with 12 bases between them. Germline loops: CDR1 MDHEN, CDR2 SYDVKM. The CDR3 has 13 amino acids. Partial CDR3 DNA: TGTGCCAGCAGGATGTCAGGGATCTATGGC. Residues: CASRMSGIYG. The whole CDR3 is CASRMSGIYGYTF.

To note about this clone: Read coverage stops 3 residues before the CDR3 terminus; the germline J gene supplies the remainder. This sequence joins TRBV2 and TRBJ2-7; TRBD2 is a possible D gene (7 bases). Trimming removed 7 bases at V and 4 bases at J, with 14 bases between. CDR3 size: 13 residues. Germline CDR1 is SNHLY and CDR2 is FYNNEI. The DNA read from the CDR3 is TGTGCCAGCACCGAAGGGGGGGAGTACGAG. Amino acid sequence: CASTEGGEYE. The entire CDR3 reads CASTEGGEYEQYF.

As for this clone: From the germline J gene comes the end of the CDR3, since the read stops 3 residues before it. The chain recombines TRBV7-2 with TRBJ2-1; a weak D match, TRBD1 (6 bases). Trimming shortened V by 7 bases and J by 2 bases, and 15 bases separated the two germline ends. CDR3 length equals 15 residues. The V gene's germline CDR1 is SGHTA and CDR2 FQGNSA. Incomplete CDR3 DNA: TGTGCCAGCAACCAGGGGACCCTCGCCTACAATGAG. It translates to CASNQGTLAYNE. Given in full, the CDR3 is CASNQGTLAYNEQFF.

A note on this clone: The CDR3 end lies 3 residues beyond the end of the read and is filled in from the germline J gene. The chain carries TRBV20-1 and TRBJ1-4; maybe TRBD1 (5 bases). In germline, CDR1 is DFQATT, CDR2 SNEGSKA (reference sequence). The CDR3 has 13 residues. CDR3 sequence: CSACPTVSSPLFF. The DNA read from the CDR3 is TGCAGTGCTTGCCCGACAGTCAGTTCACCA.

Turning to this clone: The CDR3 end falls 3 residues outside the read, so it is completed with the germline J gene. The chain uses TRBV19 and TRBJ2-1; 12 nucleotides line up with TRBD2. J gave up 3 bases and V 5 bases, and 11 bases lay outside the gene matches. Germline loops: CDR1 LNHDA, CDR2 SQIVND (reference sequence). CDR3 size: 18 residues. CDR3 DNA, as far as it was read: TGTGCCAGTAGTCCCACTCGGACTAGCGGGGTTGGCTACAATGAG. Translation: CASSPTRTSGVGYNE. The full CDR3 protein reads CASSPTRTSGVGYNEQFF.

Notes on this clone: Sequencing ends 3 residues short of the CDR3 end; the germline J gene provides the rest. This chain joins TRBV20-1 and TRBJ1-4; D is uncertain. There are 15 residues in the CDR3. V was shortened by 3 bases and J by 1 base, with 12 bases between the two germline ends. CDR1 is DFQATT and CDR2 is SNEGSKA in the germline V gene (reference sequence). The sequenced part of the CDR3 DNA is TGCAGTGCTAGTTCTCCTAGAGGAACTAATGAAAAA. It is translated as CSASSPRGTNEK. The full CDR3 is CSASSPRGTNEKLFF.

A remark on this clone: Read sequence stops 3 residues before the CDR3 end, and the germline J gene provides the missing end. The rearrangement uses TRBV10-3 and TRBJ1-3; TRBD1 might be the D (6 bases). The V end lost 7 bases, the J end lost 1 base, and 14 bases lay between the germline ends. The CDR3 length is 15 residues. Germline V gene sequence: CDR1 ENHRY, CDR2 SYGVKD. The CDR3 sequence: CAIKGRGISGNTIYF. The DNA read from the CDR3 is TGTGCCATCAAGGGCAGGGGTATTTCTGGAAACACC.

For this clone: The CDR3 end falls 3 residues outside the read, so it is completed with the germline J gene. This chain joins TRBV18 and TRBJ1-6, with 8 bases aligning to TRBD1. The germline V gene has CDR1 KGHSH and CDR2 LQKENI. This CDR3 region has 17 residues. Trimming at V came to 5 bases and at J to 9 bases, leaving 15 bases not matched to a gene. Here the CDR3 reads CASSSTSQGAPGSPLHF. Partial CDR3 DNA: TGTGCCAGCTCATCTACTTCTCAGGGGGCGCCGGGTTCACCC. Variable domain in full (rest from reference TRBV18 and TRBJ1-6): NAGVMQNPRHLVRRRGQEARLRCSPMKGHSHVYWYRQLPEEGLKFMVYLQKENIIDESGMPKERFSAEFPKEGPSILRIQQVVRGDSAAYFCASSSTSQGAPGSPLHFGNGTRLTVT.

To note about this clone: The CDR3 end lies 3 residues beyond the end of the read and is filled in from the germline J gene. The gene calls are TRBV6-1 and TRBJ1-2; D unclear. Between the trimmed V and J ends, which lost 2 bases and 4 bases, there was a span of 11 bases. Germline V gene sequence: CDR1 MNHNS, CDR2 SASEGT. CDR3 size: 14 residues. The sequenced part of the CDR3 DNA is TGTGCCAGCAGTGAACTAAGGGCGCCCTATGGC. Its translation is CASSELRAPYG. The whole CDR3 sequence is CASSELRAPYGYTF.

On this clone itself: The read stops 3 residues short of the end of the CDR3; the missing end is completed from the germline J gene. The chain carries TRBV5-1 and TRBJ1-1, with D unresolved. Per the germline V gene, CDR1 is SGHRS and CDR2 is YFSETQ. V shed 2 bases and J shed 0 bases, with 8 bases lying between them. The CDR3 extends over 14 amino acids. The CDR3 bases that were read are TGCGCCAGCAGCTTCAGTGACTTGAACACTGAA. Residues: CASSFSDLNTE. The whole CDR3 reads CASSFSDLNTEAFF. The whole variable domain, filled in from reference TRBV5-1 and TRBJ1-1, reads KAGVTQTPRYLIKTRGQQVTLSCSPISGHRSVSWYQQTPGQGLQFLFEYFSETQRNKGNFPGRFSGRQFSNSRSEMNVSTLELGDSALYLCASSFSDLNTEAFFGQGTRLTVV.

As to this clone: The CDR3 goes on 3 residues after the read ends, and that part is filled in from the germline J gene. This CDR3 is also generated by other DNA sequences in the sample. The V and J genes are TRBV20-1 and TRBJ1-3; possible D gene TRBD1, 5 bases. The V and J ends lost 6 bases and 0 bases respectively, with 18 bases between them. The V gene's germline CDR1 is DFQATT and CDR2 SNEGSKA (reference sequence). The CDR3 runs 16 residues. CDR3 loop: CSASGKVGYSGNTIYF. The part of the CDR3 DNA that was read is TGCAGTGCGTCAGGGAAAGTGGGGTACTCTGGAAACACC.

CDR3 protein: CASKPGQGREKLFF. Partial CDR3 DNA: TGTGCCAGCAAACCGGGACAGGGCCGGGAAAAG. The gene calls are TRBV2 and TRBJ2-2; 9 bases fit TRBD1. The read falls 3 residues short of the CDR3 end, and the missing part is taken from the germline J gene. Germline V CDR1 and CDR2: SNHLY, FYNNEI. CDR3 size: 14 residues.